The 11 T cell receptor beta chains given below trace back to one sample, sequenced in a study of cytomegalovirus exposure and HLA in healthy donors. The primer mix had 60 Vbeta and 13 Jbeta primers. This table comes from immunoSEQ multiplex PCR, and its TCRdb copy is limited to in-frame clones, with some not included. Of a few hundred thousand clones in the sample, about three quarters were seen once. Sequencing input: PBMCs. These receptors originate from a man younger than 35 in good health and CMV-seronegative.

The table lists this clone with a count of one. The rearrangement uses TRBV5-1 and TRBJ1-3; D might be TRBD1 (6 bases). The CDR3 sequence is 16 residues long. V shed 2 bases and J shed 3 bases, with 15 bases lying between them. Per the germline V gene, CDR1 is SGHRS and CDR2 is YFSETQ. For the CDR3, the DNA is TGCGCCAGCAGCTTAGCGGTTGGGGGCTTTGGAAACACCATATATTTT. Protein: CASSLAVGGFGNTIYF.

This clone was picked up a small number of times. V gene TRBV6-5 combines with J gene TRBJ2-2; D is undetermined. Looked up from germline, CDR1 is MNHEY and CDR2 is SVGAGI. V dropped 6 bases and J dropped 8 bases, with 7 bases sitting between them. The CDR3 consists of 11 residues. As DNA, the CDR3 is TGTGCCAGCAGGCGGAGTGGGGAGCTGTTTTTT. Its translation is CASRRSGELFF.

This chain joins TRBV28 and TRBJ2-5, with D perhaps matching TRBD1 (6 bases). V lost 5 bases to trimming and J lost 4 bases, with 11 bases between them. There are 13 residues in the CDR3. The germline gives CDR1 MDHEN, CDR2 SYDVKM. The CDR3 DNA sequence: TGTGCCAGCAGTGGGGACACCCGAGAGACCCAGTACTTC. This translates into CASSGDTRETQYF. Together with reference TRBV28 and TRBJ2-5, the CDR3 gives the full variable domain: DVKVTQSSRYLVKRTGEKVFLECVQDMDHENMFWYRQDPGLGLRLIYFSYDVKMKEKGDIPEGYSVSREKKERFSLILESASTNQTSMYLCASSGDTRETQYFGPGTRLLVL.

CDR3 sequence: CASSLQGTPYEQYF. The CDR3 nucleotides read TGTGCCAGCAGCTTACAGGGGACCCCCTACGAGCAGTACTTC. The chain carries TRBV7-3 and TRBJ2-7, with a weak D call TRBD1 (6 bases). V was shortened by 2 bases and J by 2 bases, with 10 bases between the two germline ends. The germline V gene has CDR1 SGHTA and CDR2 FQGTGA. This CDR3 region has 14 residues.

The chain employs TRBV19 and TRBJ1-5; no firm D call. Germline CDR1 and CDR2: LNHDA and SQIVND (reference sequence). The CDR3 covers 13 residues. Trimming left V 3 bases short and J 6 bases short, with 9 bases between. The CDR3 reads CASSIEHFQPQHF. The CDR3 region has the DNA TGTGCCAGTAGTATTGAACATTTTCAGCCCCAGCATTTT.

The chain recombines TRBV6-6 with TRBJ2-1; 9 bases agree with TRBD1. After removal of 6 bases from V and 8 bases from J, the junction contained 11 bases not matched to a gene. Germline loops: CDR1 MNHNY, CDR2 SVGAGI (reference sequence). The CDR3 spans 15 residues. The CDR3 coding sequence is TGTGCCAGCAGCCCCCGGGACAGGGTCTCAGATGAGCAGTTCTTC. Amino acid sequence: CASSPRDRVSDEQFF.

In its sample, this clone was seen a few times. V gene TRBV11-1 combines with J gene TRBJ2-7; possible D gene TRBD1, 7 bases. Germline V gene data show CDR1 as SGHAT and CDR2 as FQDESV (reference sequence). V lost 0 bases to trimming and J lost 0 bases, with 12 bases between them. This CDR3 has 16 residues. The CDR3 sequence: CASSLAGGTDSYEQYF. CDR3 coding DNA: TGTGCCAGCAGCTTAGCGGGCGGGACAGACTCCTACGAGCAGTACTTC.

This clone was counted a single time. The CDR3 nucleotides are TGTGCCAGCAGTGACCGGAGCTCCTACAATGAGCAGTTCTTC. It yields the protein CASSDRSSYNEQFF. The chain links TRBV2 to TRBJ2-1; D not certain. The germline CDR1 and CDR2 sequences are SNHLY and FYNNEI. The CDR3 sequence is 14 residues long. V was clipped by 3 bases and J by 0 bases, with 6 bases between them.

This clone came up once. V and J are TRBV7-3 and TRBJ2-2; 11 positions agree with TRBD2. Germline CDR1 is SGHTA and CDR2 is FQGTGA. This CDR3 region has 18 residues. V was pared by 4 bases and J by 2 bases, with 9 bases of the junction left unmatched. In nucleotides, the CDR3 is TGTGCCAGCAGCTCCCTCGTTCTAGCGGGAGGAAACACCGGGGAGCTGTTTTTT. Translating it yields CASSSLVLAGGNTGELFF.

V usage is TRBV10-3 and J usage is TRBJ2-7, with 7 bases fitting TRBD1. The V gene's germline CDR1 is ENHRY and CDR2 SYGVKD. The CDR3 is made up of 15 amino acids. Trimming cost V 5 bases and J 3 bases; bases outside gene matches: 10. CDR3 DNA: TGTGCCATCAGTAGGGACAGAAACAGGTACTACGAGCAGTACTTC. Protein sequence: CAISRDRNRYYEQYF.

The chain is built from TRBV28 and TRBJ1-5; a possible D gene is TRBD1 (6 bases). The ends were cut back, 8 bases at V and 7 bases at J, with 18 bases in the middle. There are 14 residues in the CDR3. Germline CDR1 is MDHEN and CDR2 is SYDVKM. CDR3: CASGITGSGQPQHF. For the CDR3, the DNA is TGTGCCAGCGGAATTACAGGGTCTGGGCAGCCCCAGCATTTT.